Described below is a single TCR beta chain sequence and its context. This specimen belongs to a study of control samples from healthy donors and cancer patients. The J segment lost 6 bases and the V segment lost 6 bases, leaving 11 bases of the junction unmatched. This CDR3 comprises 16 residues. Germline assignment: CDR1 MNHEY and CDR2 SVGEGT. Using immunoSEQ multiplex PCR, the repertoire was profiled, and TCRdb retains in-frame clones only, with some absent. The sample consists of 100,000 to 120,000 clones, around 80% of them appearing once. This sequence joins TRBV6-2 or TRBV6-3 and TRBJ1-5, with 10 bases fitting TRBD1. The origin of this receptor is a man younger than 35 in good health. What was sequenced was blood. The CDR3 is CASSRETGGVGQPQHF. CDR3 sequence (DNA): TGTGCCAGCAGCCGTGAGACAGGGGGCGTTGGTCAGCCCCAGCATTTT.